This T cell receptor beta chain was sequenced in a study of beta chain features in type 1 diabetes (dated by TCRdb to 2017 to 2018). With regard to the full study: Patients and healthy donors did not differ in mean age, gender distribution, total cell number or subset yield. The study compared TCRB repertoires of sorted circulating CD4+ T cell subsets between recently diagnosed type 1 diabetes patients and matched healthy donors. Across all samples, roughly 110,000,000 sorted cells were examined, and cell number per subset correlated strongly with RNA yield. Whereas all 30 or so donors provided naive and central memory subsets, regulatory and stem cell-like memory subsets were isolated from just 8 patients and about 8 healthy donors.

Cut back by 2 bases and 13 bases, the V and J ends lie 16 bases apart. The CDR3 contains 13 residues, cysteine and phenylalanine counted. Of the read, only the CDR3 DNA is kept; its 39 bases are in frame from base 1. From the germline V gene (reference sequence), CDR1 is SGHNT and CDR2 is YYREEE. What the authors observed across the whole study: Because the HLA sub-analyses included only small numbers of individuals, any influence of HLA type on TCRB rearrangement was left unresolved. Because cDNA was sequenced instead of genomic DNA, highly expressing activated cells could be over-represented, though the groups showed no difference in activation or CD3 levels. At VDJ recombination sites, patients with type 1 diabetes made fewer insertions and deleted more nucleotides, a pattern implying thymic rearrangement abnormalities. Shorter templates might be favored by PCR, yet because patient and control samples were amplified and corrected together, any such skew would affect both groups equally. A moderate but significant shortening of TCRB CDR3 length was observed in type 1 diabetes patients in all four CD4+ subsets. Naive, central memory and regulatory TCRB repertoires appeared to be more similar among patients than among healthy donors.

With regard to this clone: Its antigen has not been determined. No qualities accompany the bases; no much larger clone lies one base away.

Each donor gave one peripheral blood draw, averaging around 120 mL, which was collected into heparinised tubes. A BD FACSAria II was used to sort naive, central memory, regulatory and stem cell-like memory CD4+ T cells with a panel that included CD45RO, CCR7, CD25, CD127, CD95 and CD27. A purity above 98% was achieved for all sorted populations. PBMCs were isolated immediately by Lymphoprep density gradient centrifugation and stained directly without culture. So that batch effects would be minimized, each experiment stained and sorted samples in pairs, pairing one healthy donor with one patient. The High Capacity cDNA Reverse Transcription Kit was used to reverse transcribe all of the isolated RNA, meaning that expressed TCRB transcripts were what got sequenced. Deep immunoSEQ sequencing was applied to naive, central memory and regulatory T cell samples, giving an average of roughly 3.5 million total reads per sample. Sorted cells were lysed in RLT buffer, and RNA was extracted using DNase-treated RNeasy Micro or Mini kits according to cell number. Each cell subset was processed separately to prevent cross-contamination, with patient and healthy donor samples processed together. Using the immunoSEQ multiplex PCR, TCRB sequences were amplified from cDNA into 87-bp fragments spanning the CDR3 region. Sequencing of the amplicons was done on the Illumina HiSeq platform. The original pipeline was this. Synthetic template baselines were used to correct PCR bias computationally, reads within Hamming distance 2 were collapsed together, and singletons that could not be merged were discarded. Reads were aligned to IMGT to assign V, D and J genes, CDR3 length, and insertions or deletions at six rearrangement sites. Within each subset, clonotype counts were normalized to sorted cell number, after which true diversity and Gini coefficients were computed with the tcR R package. The overlap coefficient, calculated on TCRB nucleotide sequences, was used to measure repertoire sharing. As a proxy for the pre-selection repertoire, out-of-frame TCRB sequences from naive cells were analyzed. TCRdb carries this immuneACCESS record with in-frame sequences only. Its versions omit some clonotypes, under half of them owing to an unresolved V gene in the studies checked, with the rest unexplained. For V, J and clone size, that table is used; D and trimming come from the DNA. For this sample the table gives some 900,000 clones, of which roughly 16% were detected only once. 0.023% of the sample lies in the top ten.

The receptor chain draws on TRBV5-4 and TRBJ2-1; the D gene remains uncertain. This TCR came from a woman aged 18-35 years in good health. The sample comprised naive CD4+ T cells from blood. The sample's cell subset or site label, decoded: true naive CD4+ T cells. The DNA sequence is given as TGTGCCAGCAGCTTTCCGGATCAAGGGTCACAGTTCTTC. It encodes CASSFPDQGSQFF.